The 7 T cell receptor beta chains below all came from one sample that was sequenced in a study of blood T cell repertoires in COVID-19. Some clones are missing from TCRdb's copy, which holds only in-frame ones; the method was immunoSEQ multiplex PCR. This sample has about 76,000 clones, with about 88% found just once. The sample consisted of peripheral blood. The receptor set was obtained from a man aged 55 to 70 with COVID-19, enrolled during active disease.

The J gene is TRBJ1-3, the V gene TRBV3-1 (or the pseudogene TRBV3-2); the D is unclear. The CDR3 is 15 residues long. CDR1 is LGHDT, CDR2 YNNKEL, per germline (reference sequence). V was clipped by 0 bases and J by 3 bases, with 9 bases between them. The CDR3: CASSQDPGFGNTIYF. The CDR3 bases are TGTGCCAGCAGCCAAGATCCCGGGTTTGGAAACACCATATATTTT.

This clone came up once. The rearrangement links TRBV7-9 to TRBJ2-3, with a possible D match to TRBD1 (5 bases). The CDR3 loop spans 18 amino acids. The V gene's germline CDR1 is SEHNR and CDR2 FQNEAQ (reference sequence). V was shortened by 5 bases and J by 0 bases, with 21 bases between the two germline ends. The CDR3 spells CASSPQRTTPGSTDTQYF. CDR3 DNA sequence: TGTGCCAGCAGCCCACAACGGACAACGCCCGGGAGCACAGATACGCAGTATTTT.

This chain connects TRBV5-1 to TRBJ2-7, with TRBD1 matching 7 bases. V lost 3 bases, J lost 5 bases, and 8 bases stayed unmatched. The germline V gene has CDR1 SGHRS and CDR2 YFSETQ. This CDR3 comprises 14 residues. As DNA, the CDR3 is TGCGCCAGCAGCTCCACAGGGGTGGGAAACGAGCAGTACTTC. Translation gives CASSSTGVGNEQYF.

The chain recombines TRBV28 with TRBJ1-2, with TRBD1 matching 9 bases. Germline V lookup: CDR1 MDHEN, CDR2 SYDVKM. After removal of 3 bases from V and 5 bases from J, the junction contained 10 bases not matched to a gene. The CDR3 totals 16 residues. CDR3 amino acids: CASSFSGTGNIYGYTF. Here the CDR3 DNA reads TGTGCCAGCAGTTTTTCCGGGACAGGGAATATTTATGGCTACACCTTC.

The rearrangement joins TRBV30 to TRBJ2-3; 9 nucleotides line up with TRBD2. This CDR3 is built from 13 residues. The V segment lost 8 bases and the J segment 8 bases; nucleotides outside the gene matches: 11. Germline V gene sequence: CDR1 GTSNPN, CDR2 SVGIG (reference sequence). The CDR3 reads CAGGVAGVRTQYF. CDR3 sequence (DNA): TGTGCCGGCGGGGTAGCGGGAGTCCGTACGCAGTATTTT. Full variable domain (outside the CDR3, taken from reference TRBV30 and TRBJ2-3): SQTIHQWPATLVQPVGSPLSLECTVEGTSNPNLYWYRQAAGRGLQLLFYSVGIGQISSEVPQNLSASRPQDRQFILSSKKLLLSDSGFYLCAGGVAGVRTQYFGPGTRLTVL.

This rearrangement joins TRBV5-1 to TRBJ1-1; D might be TRBD1 (5 bases). V lost 2 bases to trimming and J lost 4 bases, with 15 bases between them. The germline V gene encodes CDR1 SGHRS and CDR2 YFSETQ. CDR3 length: 15 amino acids. The CDR3 region is CASSLAHGGTTEAFF. The CDR3 region has the DNA TGCGCCAGCAGCTTAGCCCATGGGGGGACCACTGAAGCTTTCTTT.

This chain uses TRBV10-3 with TRBJ1-2; TRBD1 agrees at 7 bases. CDR1 is ENHRY and CDR2 is SYGVKD in the germline V gene. The CDR3 length is 15 residues. Trimming removed 10 bases from V and 0 bases from J; junction bases left unmatched: 11. The chain's CDR3 is CATTAGGTANYGYTF. The DNA of the CDR3 is TGTGCCACCACCGCTGGGGGGACAGCTAACTATGGCTACACCTTC.